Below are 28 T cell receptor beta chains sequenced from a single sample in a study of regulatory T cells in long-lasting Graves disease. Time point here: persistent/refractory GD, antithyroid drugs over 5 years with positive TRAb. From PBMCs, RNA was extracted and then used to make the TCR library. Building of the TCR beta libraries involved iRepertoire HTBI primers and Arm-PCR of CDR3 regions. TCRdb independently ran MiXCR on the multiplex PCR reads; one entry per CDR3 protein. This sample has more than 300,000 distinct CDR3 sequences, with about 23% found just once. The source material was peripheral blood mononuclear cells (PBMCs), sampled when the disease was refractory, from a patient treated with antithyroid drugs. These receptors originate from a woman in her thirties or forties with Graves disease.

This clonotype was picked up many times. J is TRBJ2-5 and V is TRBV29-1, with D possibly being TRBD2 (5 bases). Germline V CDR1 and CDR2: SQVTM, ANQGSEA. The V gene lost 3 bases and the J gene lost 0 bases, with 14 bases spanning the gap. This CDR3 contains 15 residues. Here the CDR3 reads CSVEGWEYHQETQYF. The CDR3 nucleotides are TGCAGCGTTGAGGGGTGGGAGTACCACCAAGAGACCCAGTACTTC.

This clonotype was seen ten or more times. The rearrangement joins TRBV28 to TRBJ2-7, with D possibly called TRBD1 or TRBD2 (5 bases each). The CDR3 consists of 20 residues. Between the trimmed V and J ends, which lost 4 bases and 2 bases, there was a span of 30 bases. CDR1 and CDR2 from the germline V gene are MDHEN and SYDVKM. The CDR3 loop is CASSSFRAFVLRDLTYEQYF. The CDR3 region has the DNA TGTGCCAGCAGTTCATTTAGGGCCTTCGTACTCCGGGACCTTACCTACGAGCAGTACTTC.

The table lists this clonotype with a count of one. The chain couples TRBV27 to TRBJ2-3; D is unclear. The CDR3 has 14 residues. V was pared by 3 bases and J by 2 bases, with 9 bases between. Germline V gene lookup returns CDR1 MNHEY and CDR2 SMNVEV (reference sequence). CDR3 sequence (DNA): TGTGCCAGCAGTTTGCTATTTAACACAGATACGCAGTATTTT. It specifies CASSLLFNTDTQYF.

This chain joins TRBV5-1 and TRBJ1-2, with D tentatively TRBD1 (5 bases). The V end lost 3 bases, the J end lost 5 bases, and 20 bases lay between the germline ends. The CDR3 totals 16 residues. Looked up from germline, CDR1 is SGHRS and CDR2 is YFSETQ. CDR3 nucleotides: TGCGCCAGCAGCTCGGCGAAGTCGCCCGGGGGGTATGGCTACACCTTC. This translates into CASSSAKSPGGYGYTF.

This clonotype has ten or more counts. This CDR3 is CASSLRAEGNTEAFF. In DNA form, the CDR3 reads TGTGCCAGCAGCCTTCGAGCAGAGGGAAACACTGAAGCTTTCTTT. This chain joins TRBV12-3 or TRBV12-4 and TRBJ1-1, with D unresolved. The CDR3 sequence is 15 residues long. The V and J ends lost 6 bases and 2 bases respectively, with 16 bases between them.

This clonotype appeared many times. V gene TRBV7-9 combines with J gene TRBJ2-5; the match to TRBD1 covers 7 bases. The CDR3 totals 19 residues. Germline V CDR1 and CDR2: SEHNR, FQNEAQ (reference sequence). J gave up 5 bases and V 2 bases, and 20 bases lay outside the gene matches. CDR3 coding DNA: TGTGCCAGCAGCTTACTAGAGCGCACCCACACAGGGGTCGGGGAGACCCAGTACTTC. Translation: CASSLLERTHTGVGETQYF. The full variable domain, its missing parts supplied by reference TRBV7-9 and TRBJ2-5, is DTGVSQNPRHKITKRGQNVTFRCDPISEHNRLYWYRQTLGQGPEFLTYFQNEAQLEKSRLLSDRFSAERPKGSFSTLEIQRTEQGDSAMYLCASSLLERTHTGVGETQYFGPGTRLLVL.

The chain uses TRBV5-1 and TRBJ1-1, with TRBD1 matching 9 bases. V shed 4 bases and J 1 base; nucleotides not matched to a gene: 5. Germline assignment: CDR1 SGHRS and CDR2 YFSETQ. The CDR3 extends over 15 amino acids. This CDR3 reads CASSMTGGGNTEAFF. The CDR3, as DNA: TGCGCCAGCAGCATGACAGGGGGGGGGAACACTGAAGCTTTCTTT. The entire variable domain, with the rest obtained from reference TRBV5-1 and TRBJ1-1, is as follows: KAGVTQTPRYLIKTRGQQVTLSCSPISGHRSVSWYQQTPGQGLQFLFEYFSETQRNKGNFPGRFSGRQFSNSRSEMNVSTLELGDSALYLCASSMTGGGNTEAFFGQGTRLTVV.

The CDR3 here is CASSPRRGRGYGYTF. The CDR3 bases are TGTGCCAGCAGTCCACGCAGGGGGCGAGGCTATGGCTACACCTTC. This rearrangement joins TRBV28 to TRBJ1-2; 8 bases are shared with TRBD1. V dropped 5 bases and J dropped 4; count of bases not matched to a gene: 9. CDR1 is MDHEN, CDR2 SYDVKM, per germline. The CDR3 covers 15 residues.

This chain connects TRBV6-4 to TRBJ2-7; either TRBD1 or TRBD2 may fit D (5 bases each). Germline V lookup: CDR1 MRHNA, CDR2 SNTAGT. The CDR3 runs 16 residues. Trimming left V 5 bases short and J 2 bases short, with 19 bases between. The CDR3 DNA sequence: TGTGCCAGCAGTCAAATGCCGGGACCTGGTCCCTACGAGCAGTACTTC. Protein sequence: CASSQMPGPGPYEQYF.

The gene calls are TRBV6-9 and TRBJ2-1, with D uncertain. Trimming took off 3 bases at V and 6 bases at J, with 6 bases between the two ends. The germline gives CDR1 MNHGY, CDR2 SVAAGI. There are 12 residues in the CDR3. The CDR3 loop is CASSYGPNEQFF. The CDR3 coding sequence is TGTGCCAGCAGTTACGGACCCAATGAGCAGTTCTTC.

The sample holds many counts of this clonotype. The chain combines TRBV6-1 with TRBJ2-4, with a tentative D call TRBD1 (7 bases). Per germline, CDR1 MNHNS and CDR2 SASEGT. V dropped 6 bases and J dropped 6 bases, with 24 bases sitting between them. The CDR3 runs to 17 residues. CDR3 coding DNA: TGTGCCAGCAGCTCCCCACCCTGGACAGGAGGGGCAAACATTCAGTACTTC. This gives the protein CASSSPPWTGGANIQYF.

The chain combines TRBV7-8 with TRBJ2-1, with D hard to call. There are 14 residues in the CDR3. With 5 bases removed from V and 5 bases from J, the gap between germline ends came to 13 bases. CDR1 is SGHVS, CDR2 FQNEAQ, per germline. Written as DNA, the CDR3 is TGTGCCAGCAGCCCTGCTGCGATACACAATGAGCAGTTCTTC. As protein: CASSPAAIHNEQFF. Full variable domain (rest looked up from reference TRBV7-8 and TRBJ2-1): GAGVSQSPRYKVAKRGQDVALRCDPISGHVSLFWYQQALGQGPEFLTYFQNEAQLDKSGLPSDRFFAERPEGSVSTLKIQRTQQEDSAVYLCASSPAAIHNEQFFGPGTRLTVL.

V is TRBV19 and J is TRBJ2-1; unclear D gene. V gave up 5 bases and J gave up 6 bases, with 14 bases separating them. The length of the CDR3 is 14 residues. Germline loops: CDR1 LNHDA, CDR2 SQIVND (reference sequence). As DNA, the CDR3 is TGTGCCAGTAGTCCTTACCAAAGGCGCAATGAGCAGTTCTTC. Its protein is CASSPYQRRNEQFF.

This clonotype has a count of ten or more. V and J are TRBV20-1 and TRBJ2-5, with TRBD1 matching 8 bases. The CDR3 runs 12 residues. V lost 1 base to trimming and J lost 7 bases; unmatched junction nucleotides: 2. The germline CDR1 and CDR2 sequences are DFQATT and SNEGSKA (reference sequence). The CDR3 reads CSARATGGTQYF. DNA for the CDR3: TGCAGTGCTAGAGCAACAGGGGGGACCCAGTACTTC.

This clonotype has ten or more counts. The CDR3 DNA sequence: TGTGCCAGCAGCCCCGCCGGACGAAGACCTAACTATGGCTACACCTTC. Translating it yields CASSPAGRRPNYGYTF. The V and J genes are TRBV11-2 and TRBJ1-2; D uncertain. The V end was cut by 5 bases, the J end by 0 bases, with 16 bases between. In germline, CDR1 is SGHAT, CDR2 FQNNGV. This CDR3 spans 16 amino acids.

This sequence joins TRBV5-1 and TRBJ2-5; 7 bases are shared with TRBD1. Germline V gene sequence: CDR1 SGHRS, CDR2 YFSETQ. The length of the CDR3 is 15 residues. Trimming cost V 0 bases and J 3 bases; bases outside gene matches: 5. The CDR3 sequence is CASSLGDTGEETQYF. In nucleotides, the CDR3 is TGCGCCAGCAGCTTGGGAGACACAGGGGAAGAGACCCAGTACTTC.

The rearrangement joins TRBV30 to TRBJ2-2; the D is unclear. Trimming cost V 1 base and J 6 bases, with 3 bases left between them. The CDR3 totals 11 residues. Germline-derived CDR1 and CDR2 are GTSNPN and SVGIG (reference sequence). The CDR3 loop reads CAWSDPGELFF. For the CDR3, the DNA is TGTGCCTGGAGTGACCCCGGGGAGCTGTTTTTT.

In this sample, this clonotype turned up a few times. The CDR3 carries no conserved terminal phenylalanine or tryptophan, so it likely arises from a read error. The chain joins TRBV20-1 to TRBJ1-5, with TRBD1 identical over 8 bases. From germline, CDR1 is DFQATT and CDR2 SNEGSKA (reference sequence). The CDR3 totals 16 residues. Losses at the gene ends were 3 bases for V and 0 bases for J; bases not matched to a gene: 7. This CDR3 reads CSARGTGRYSNQPQHL. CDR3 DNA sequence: TGCAGTGCTAGGGGGACAGGCCGATATAGCAATCAGCCCCAGCATCTT.

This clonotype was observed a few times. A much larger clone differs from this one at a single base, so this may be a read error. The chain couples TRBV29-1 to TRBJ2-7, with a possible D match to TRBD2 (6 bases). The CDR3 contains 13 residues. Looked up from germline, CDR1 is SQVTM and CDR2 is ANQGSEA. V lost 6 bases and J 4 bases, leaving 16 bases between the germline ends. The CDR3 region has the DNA TGCAGCGTCGTACGGACTAACGGGTACGAGCAGTACTTC. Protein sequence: CSVVRTNGYEQYF.

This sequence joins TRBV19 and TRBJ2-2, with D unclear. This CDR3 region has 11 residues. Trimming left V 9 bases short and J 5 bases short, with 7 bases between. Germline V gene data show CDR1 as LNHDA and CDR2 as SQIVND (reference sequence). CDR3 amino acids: CASDQTGELFF. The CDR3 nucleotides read TGTGCCAGCGACCAGACCGGGGAGCTGTTTTTT.

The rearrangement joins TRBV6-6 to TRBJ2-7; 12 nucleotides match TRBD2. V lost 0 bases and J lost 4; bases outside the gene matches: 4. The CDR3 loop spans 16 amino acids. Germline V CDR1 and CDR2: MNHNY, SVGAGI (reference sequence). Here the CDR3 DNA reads TGTGCCAGCAGTTACTCGACTAGCGGGAGATCATACGAGCAGTACTTC. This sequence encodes CASSYSTSGRSYEQYF.

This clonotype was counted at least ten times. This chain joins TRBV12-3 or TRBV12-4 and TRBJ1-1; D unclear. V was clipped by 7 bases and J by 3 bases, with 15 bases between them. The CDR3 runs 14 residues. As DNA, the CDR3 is TGTGCCAGCACCTGGACCAGAGTGTACACTGAAGCTTTCTTT. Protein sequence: CASTWTRVYTEAFF.

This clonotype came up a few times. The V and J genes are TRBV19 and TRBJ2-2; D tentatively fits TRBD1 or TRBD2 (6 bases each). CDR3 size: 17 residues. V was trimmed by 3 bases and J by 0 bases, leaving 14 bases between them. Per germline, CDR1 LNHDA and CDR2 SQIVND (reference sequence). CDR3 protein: CASSILGGLANTGELFF. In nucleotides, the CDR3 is TGTGCCAGTAGTATTTTAGGGGGACTCGCGAACACCGGGGAGCTGTTTTTT.

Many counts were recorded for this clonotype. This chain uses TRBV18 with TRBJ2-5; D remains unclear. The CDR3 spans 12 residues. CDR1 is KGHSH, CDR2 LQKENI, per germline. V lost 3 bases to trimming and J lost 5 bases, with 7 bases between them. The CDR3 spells CASSPIAETQYF. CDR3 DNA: TGTGCCAGCTCACCGATCGCCGAGACCCAGTACTTC.

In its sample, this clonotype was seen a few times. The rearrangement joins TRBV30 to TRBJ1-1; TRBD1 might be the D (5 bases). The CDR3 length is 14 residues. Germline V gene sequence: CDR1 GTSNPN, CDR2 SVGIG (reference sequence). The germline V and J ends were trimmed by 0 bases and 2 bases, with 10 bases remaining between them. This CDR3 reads CAWSVWGSNTEAFF. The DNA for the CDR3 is TGTGCCTGGAGTGTATGGGGGTCCAACACTGAAGCTTTCTTT.

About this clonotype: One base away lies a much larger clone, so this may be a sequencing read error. CDR3: CASRVAGLSYEQYF. The CDR3 region has the DNA TGTGCCAGCAGAGTTGCAGGGTTGTCCTACGAGCAGTACTTC. The chain uses TRBV6-2 or TRBV6-3 and TRBJ2-7; D may be TRBD1 (5 bases). The germline V gene encodes CDR1 MNHEY and CDR2 SVGEGT. The CDR3 loop spans 14 amino acids. The V end lost 6 bases, the J end lost 1 base, and 13 bases lay between the germline ends.

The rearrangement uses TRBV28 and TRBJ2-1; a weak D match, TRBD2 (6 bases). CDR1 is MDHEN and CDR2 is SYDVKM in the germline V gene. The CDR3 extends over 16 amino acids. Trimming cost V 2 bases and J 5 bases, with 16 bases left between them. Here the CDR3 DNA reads TGTGCCAGCAGTTTAATCGCGGCGGGGCGACACAATGAGCAGTTCTTC. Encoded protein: CASSLIAAGRHNEQFF.

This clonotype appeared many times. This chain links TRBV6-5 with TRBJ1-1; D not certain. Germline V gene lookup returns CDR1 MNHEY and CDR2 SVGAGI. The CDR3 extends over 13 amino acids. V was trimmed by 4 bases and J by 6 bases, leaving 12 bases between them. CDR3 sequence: CASSFLLDAEAFF. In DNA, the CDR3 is TGTGCCAGCAGTTTTTTACTGGACGCTGAAGCTTTCTTT.